This TCR beta chain was observed in a study of blood T cell repertoires in COVID-19. Symptom resolution, clearance, or two negative PCRs marked the recovered donors of Cohort 3. Methods used by the authors: Amplification with reference gene primers provided the estimates of nucleated cell counts. Produced via immunoSEQ multiplex PCR; TCRdb's table is partial and in-frame only. The DNA was the basis for D and trimming; V, J and clone size are from that table. The sample includes 150,000 to 200,000 clones, 80% of them seen just once. Germline assignment: CDR1 MNHEY and CDR2 SVGAGI. The CDR3 extends over 16 amino acids. Trimming at V came to 4 bases and at J to 4 bases, leaving 6 bases not matched to a gene. The table lists this clone with a few counts.

The sequence came from a man aged 40-55 years who had recovered from COVID-19. This rearrangement joins TRBV6-5 to TRBJ1-5; TRBD1 matches 11 bases. Sequenced material: PBMCs or T cells enriched from blood (not recorded which). CDR3: CASSSGTGGGNQPQHF. In nucleotides, the CDR3 is TGTGCCAGCAGTTCCGGGACAGGGGGGGGAAATCAGCCCCAGCATTTT.